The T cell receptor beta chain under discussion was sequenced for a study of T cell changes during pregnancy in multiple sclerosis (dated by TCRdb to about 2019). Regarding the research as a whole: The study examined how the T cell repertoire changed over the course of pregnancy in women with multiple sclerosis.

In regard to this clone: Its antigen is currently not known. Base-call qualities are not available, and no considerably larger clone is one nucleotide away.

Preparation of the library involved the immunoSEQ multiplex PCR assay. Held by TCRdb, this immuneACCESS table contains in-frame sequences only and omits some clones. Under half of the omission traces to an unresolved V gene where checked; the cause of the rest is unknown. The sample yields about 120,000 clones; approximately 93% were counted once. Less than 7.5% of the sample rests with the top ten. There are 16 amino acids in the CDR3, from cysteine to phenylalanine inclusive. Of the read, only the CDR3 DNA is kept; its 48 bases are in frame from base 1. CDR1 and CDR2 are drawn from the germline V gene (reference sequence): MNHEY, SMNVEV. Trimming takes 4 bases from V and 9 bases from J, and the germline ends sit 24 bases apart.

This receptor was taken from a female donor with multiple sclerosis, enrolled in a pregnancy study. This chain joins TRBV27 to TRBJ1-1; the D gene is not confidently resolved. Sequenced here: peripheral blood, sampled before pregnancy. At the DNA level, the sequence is TGTGCCAGCAGTTATGTTATTTTCGGGGTAGTTAGTAAAGCTTTCTTT. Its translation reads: CASSYVIFGVVSKAFF.